This T cell receptor beta chain appears in the sequencing data of a study of blood T cell repertoires in COVID-19. The method was immunoSEQ multiplex PCR; TCRdb's version includes in-frame clones alone and lacks a portion of them. The sample holds about 370,000 clones, approximately 89% seen once. The CDR3 length is 13 residues. Trimming removed 7 bases from V and 8 bases from J; junction bases left unmatched: 7. In germline, CDR1 is WNHNN, CDR2 SYGVQD (reference sequence). Sequencing input: PBMCs or T cells enriched from blood (not recorded which). The chain has TRBV10-1 and TRBJ1-2; TRBD1 agrees at 10 bases. The TCR was taken from a woman aged 40 to 49 who had been exposed to COVID-19. In DNA form, the CDR3 reads TGCGCCAGCACCCCCGACAGGGGGCGAGGCTACACCTTC. Amino acid sequence: CASTPDRGRGYTF.